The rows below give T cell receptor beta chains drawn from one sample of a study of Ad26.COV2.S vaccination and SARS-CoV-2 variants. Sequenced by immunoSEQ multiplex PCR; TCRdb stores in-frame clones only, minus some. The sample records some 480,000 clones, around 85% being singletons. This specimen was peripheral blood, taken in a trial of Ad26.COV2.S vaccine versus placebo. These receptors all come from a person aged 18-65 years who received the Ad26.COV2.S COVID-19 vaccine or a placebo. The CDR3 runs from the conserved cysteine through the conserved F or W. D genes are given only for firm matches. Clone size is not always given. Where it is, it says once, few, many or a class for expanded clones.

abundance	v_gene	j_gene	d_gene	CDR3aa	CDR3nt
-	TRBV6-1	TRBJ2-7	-	CASSEAVGGRTPYEQYF	TGTGCCAGCAGTGAAGCGGTTGGGGGCAGGACTCCCTACGAGCAGTACTTC
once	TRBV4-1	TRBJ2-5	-	CASSAPGRIQETQYF	TGCGCCAGCAGCGCCCCGGGACGCATACAAGAGACCCAGTACTTC
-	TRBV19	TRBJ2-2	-	CASRGGTVTGELFF	TGTGCCAGTAGAGGGGGTACAGTCACCGGGGAGCTGTTTTTT
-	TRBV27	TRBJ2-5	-	CASSLSHGAKETQYF	TGTGCCAGCAGTTTATCGCACGGAGCGAAAGAGACCCAGTACTTC
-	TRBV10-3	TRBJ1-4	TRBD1	CAISESRDSSGPNEKLFF	TGTGCCATCAGTGAGTCGAGGGACAGCAGCGGTCCAAATGAAAAACTGTTTTTT
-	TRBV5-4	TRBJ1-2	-	CASSLGGGYGYTF	TGTGCCAGCAGCTTGGGGGGTGGCTATGGCTACACCTTC
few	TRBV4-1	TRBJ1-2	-	CASSQDSRASYTF	TGCGCCAGCAGCCAAGACTCCAGGGCTAGCTACACCTTC
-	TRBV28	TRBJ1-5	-	CASSFLPGNSNQPQHF	TGTGCCAGCAGTTTTCTCCCAGGGAATAGCAATCAGCCCCAGCATTTT
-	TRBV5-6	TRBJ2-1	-	CASSLTYRDEQFF	TGTGCCAGCAGCTTAACCTACCGCGATGAGCAGTTCTTC
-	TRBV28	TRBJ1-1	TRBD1	CASRVTGTVNTEAFF	TGTGCCAGCAGGGTTACCGGGACAGTGAACACTGAAGCTTTCTTT
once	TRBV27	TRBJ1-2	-	CASSLSRNPSGGYTF	TGTGCCAGCAGTTTATCGAGGAACCCCTCGGGAGGCTACACCTTC
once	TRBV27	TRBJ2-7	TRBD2	CASSLMSFSGTRSYEQYF	TGTGCCAGCAGTTTAATGTCATTCTCCGGGACTAGGTCCTACGAGCAGTACTTC
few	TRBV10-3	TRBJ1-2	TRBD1	CAISESQGWANYGYTF	TGTGCCATCAGTGAGTCACAGGGGTGGGCTAACTATGGCTACACCTTC
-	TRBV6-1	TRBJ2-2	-	CASSELQGAANTGELFF	TGTGCCAGCAGTGAACTTCAAGGGGCCGCGAACACCGGGGAGCTGTTTTTT
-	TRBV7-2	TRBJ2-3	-	CASSPSPRDRATQYF	TGTGCCAGCAGCCCGTCCCCACGGGATCGGGCTACGCAGTATTTT
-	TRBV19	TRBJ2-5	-	CASSAPRGAKRETQYF	TGTGCCAGTAGCGCCCCTCGGGGGGCTAAGCGAGAGACCCAGTACTTC
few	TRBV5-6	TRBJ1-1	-	CASSLGGTARPEAFF	TGTGCCAGCAGCTTGGGTGGGACGGCGAGACCTGAAGCTTTCTTT
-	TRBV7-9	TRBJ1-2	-	CASSQTGTPYGYTF	TGTGCCAGCAGTCAAACTGGGACACCCTATGGCTACACCTTC
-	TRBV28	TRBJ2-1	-	CASSGTGQFF	TGTGCCAGCAGTGGGACCGGGCAGTTCTTC
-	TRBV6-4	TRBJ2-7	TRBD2	CASRETSGVYEQYF	TGTGCCAGCAGGGAAACTAGCGGAGTATACGAGCAGTACTTC